This T cell receptor (beta chain) comes out of a study of T cell repertoires in cytomegalovirus infection. Study context: The study used recently identified HLA-C-restricted and well-studied HLA-B-restricted CMV epitopes.

This clonotype has only a few counts. Its antigen is still unknown. Germline V gene sequence: CDR1 SGHRS, CDR2 YFSETQ. V dropped 2 bases and J dropped 10 bases, with 13 bases sitting between them. The CDR3 is 14 amino acids. TCRdb analysed the reads with MiXCR anew, one entry per CDR3 protein. The sample gives 680,000 or so distinct CDR3 sequences, 30% to 40% of which show up once; about 18% is in the top ten. Sequencing was performed on cultured PBMCs, taken from culture after CMV antigen stimulation. The TCR sequence derives from a human donor in good health (CMV status not recorded). Some clones in this sample may be carry-over from other donors' samples. The chain uses TRBV5-1 and TRBJ1-6, with a tentative D call TRBD1 (6 bases). CDR3 amino acids: CASSFGTPSSPLHF. CDR3 nucleotide sequence: TGCGCCAGCAGCTTTGGGACACCTTCATCACCCCTCCACTTT.